The clone carrying this TCR beta chain was seen repeatedly, ten times or more. Its antigen is unknown. These data originate in a study of CD8 T cells in ankylosing spondylitis. The CDR3 is made up of 14 amino acids. Germline CDR1 and CDR2: ENHRY and SYGVKD. Trimming took off 0 bases at V and 8 bases at J, with 13 bases between the two ends. Study results and caveats: Roughly eight highly homologous variants made up a TCR beta motif that seemed to typify ankylosing spondylitis blood.

MiXCR was run by TCRdb on the 5' RACE reads, yielding one entry per CDR3 protein. The data contain a few hundred thousand distinct CDR3 sequences, 20% to 25% of them singletons. The clonotype was recovered from a male donor with ankylosing spondylitis. Sequencing was performed on blood, either unsorted or a sorted T cell fraction (not recorded which). The chain links TRBV10-3 to TRBJ1-1; D ambiguous. CDR3 residues: CAISESTVPGEAFF. CDR3 nucleotides: TGTGCCATCAGTGAGTCAACAGTCCCCGGGGAAGCTTTCTTT.